The 15 T cell receptor beta chains below all came from one sample that was sequenced in a study of T cells after yellow fever vaccination. TCRdb used MiXCR to reprocess the 5' RACE reads, holding one entry per CDR3 protein. The data contain more than 75,000 distinct CDR3 sequences, about 8.2% of them singletons. Sequencing used CD8+ T cells not binding an NS4B(214-222) dextramer, sorted from PBMCs, obtained more than 13 days after the first yellow fever vaccination. Source of these receptors: a young man who received the YFV17D yellow fever vaccine.

The CDR3 DNA reads TGCGCCAGCAAGGGACAGCCCAGCTACAATGAGCAGTTCTTC. It yields the protein CASKGQPSYNEQFF. The gene calls are TRBV5-1 and TRBJ2-1; 7 nucleotides agree with TRBD1. V was pared by 6 bases and J by 3 bases, with 6 bases of the junction left unmatched. The CDR3 extends over 14 amino acids. Per the germline V gene, CDR1 is SGHRS and CDR2 is YFSETQ. Full variable domain (outside the CDR3, taken from reference TRBV5-1 and TRBJ2-1): KAGVTQTPRYLIKTRGQQVTLSCSPISGHRSVSWYQQTPGQGLQFLFEYFSETQRNKGNFPGRFSGRQFSNSRSEMNVSTLELGDSALYLCASKGQPSYNEQFFGPGTRLTVL.

This clonotype was recorded a few times. V usage is TRBV6-2 or TRBV6-3 and J usage is TRBJ2-2; the D is unclear. Trimming shortened V by 2 bases and J by 2 bases, and 3 bases separated the two germline ends. This CDR3 region has 13 residues. CDR1 and CDR2 (germline): MNHEY, SVGEGT. This chain's CDR3 is CASSYDNTGELFF. The CDR3 DNA reads TGTGCCAGCAGTTACGACAACACCGGGGAGCTGTTTTTT.

This clonotype was found many times. V usage is TRBV7-9 and J usage is TRBJ2-1; 9 bases agree with TRBD2. This CDR3 has 15 amino acids. With 3 bases clipped from V and 7 bases from J, the junction kept 7 bases outside the gene matches. Germline CDR1 is SEHNR and CDR2 is FQNEAQ (reference sequence). CDR3 amino acids: CASSFSIAGGNEQFF. The CDR3 region has the DNA TGTGCCAGCAGCTTTTCTATCGCGGGGGGGAATGAGCAGTTCTTC.

The V gene is TRBV30, the J gene TRBJ1-1; 9 nucleotides agree with TRBD1. Germline-derived CDR1 and CDR2 are GTSNPN and SVGIG (reference sequence). This CDR3 spans 17 amino acids. Trimming cost V 1 base and J 2 bases; bases outside gene matches: 11. In DNA, the CDR3 is TGTGCCTGGAGTGACAAGGGATACAGGGGGCTAAACACTGAAGCTTTCTTT. Residues: CAWSDKGYRGLNTEAFF.

The table lists this clonotype with a few counts. The CDR3, as DNA: TGCGCCAGCAGCCTCCACCGGGACAGGCCCCCCTACACCTTC. It yields the protein CASSLHRDRPPYTF. This chain joins TRBV4-3 and TRBJ1-2; TRBD1 agrees at 8 bases. With 4 bases clipped from V and 10 bases from J, the junction kept 11 bases outside the gene matches. The CDR3 has 14 residues. The germline gives CDR1 LGHNA, CDR2 YSLEER.

This sequence joins TRBV7-9 and TRBJ1-2; no firm D call. This CDR3 spans 17 amino acids. Trimming stripped 2 bases from V and 2 bases from J, with 18 bases between. Germline loops: CDR1 SEHNR, CDR2 FQNEAQ (reference sequence). CDR3 nucleotides: TGTGCCAGCAGCTTATTTTTTACGCAGGAGATGAACTATGGCTACACCTTC. It encodes CASSLFFTQEMNYGYTF.

The chain couples TRBV4-1 to TRBJ1-2; no firm D call. CDR1 and CDR2 from the germline V gene are MGHRA and YSYEKL. The CDR3 contains 16 residues. V lost 2 bases to trimming and J lost 0 bases, with 13 bases between them. The CDR3 loop reads CASSQTYSSTNYGYTF. CDR3 bases: TGCGCCAGCAGCCAAACTTACAGCTCTACTAACTATGGCTACACCTTC.

This clonotype was counted many times. The rearrangement uses TRBV29-1 and TRBJ2-6; D remains unclear. With 2 bases removed from V and 4 bases from J, the gap between germline ends came to 6 bases. The germline V gene encodes CDR1 SQVTM and CDR2 ANQGSEA. The CDR3 sequence is 13 residues long. The CDR3 region has the DNA TGCAGCGTTGAAAAGGTGGGGGCCAACGTCCTGACTTTC. This gives the protein CSVEKVGANVLTF. The variable domain in full, completed from reference TRBV29-1 and TRBJ2-6, reads SAVISQKPSRDICQRGTSLTIQCQVDSQVTMMFWYRQQPGQSLTLIATANQGSEATYESGFVIDKFPISRPNLTFSTLTVSNMSPEDSSIYLCSVEKVGANVLTFGAGSRLTVL.

The gene calls are TRBV12-3 or TRBV12-4 and TRBJ2-1, with D perhaps assigned TRBD1 or TRBD2 (5 bases each). The V end lost 4 bases, the J end lost 1 base, and 11 bases lay between the germline ends. This CDR3 contains 15 residues. CDR3 in DNA: TGTGCCAGCAGTTCCAGGGAGCGATCCTACAATGAGCAGTTCTTC. Encoded protein: CASSSRERSYNEQFF.

This rearrangement joins TRBV5-4 to TRBJ2-7; D not certain. Germline V lookup: CDR1 SGHNT, CDR2 YYREEE (reference sequence). The length of the CDR3 is 11 residues. Trimming stripped 3 bases from V and 7 bases from J, with 8 bases between. The CDR3 sequence: CASSYSREQYF. DNA for the CDR3: TGTGCCAGCAGCTATTCACGGGAGCAGTACTTC.

This clonotype was recorded a few times. The J gene is TRBJ2-2, the V gene TRBV7-8; D is unresolved. Trimming stripped 0 bases from V and 2 bases from J, with 13 bases between. Germline V gene data show CDR1 as SGHVS and CDR2 as FQNEAQ. This CDR3 has 17 amino acids. This chain's CDR3 is CASSLAPGLGNTGELFF. The CDR3 nucleotides read TGTGCCAGCAGCTTAGCCCCAGGTCTGGGTAACACCGGGGAGCTGTTTTTT. The full variable domain, its missing parts supplied by reference TRBV7-8 and TRBJ2-2, is GAGVSQSPRYKVAKRGQDVALRCDPISGHVSLFWYQQALGQGPEFLTYFQNEAQLDKSGLPSDRFFAERPEGSVSTLKIQRTQQEDSAVYLCASSLAPGLGNTGELFFGEGSRLTVL.

DNA for the CDR3: TGTGCCAGCAGTAGACCATCAACTGAAGCTTTCTTT. Protein: CASSRPSTEAFF. This chain joins TRBV6-5 and TRBJ1-1; no definite D call. The germline V and J ends were trimmed by 5 bases and 5 bases, with 9 bases remaining between them. This CDR3 has 12 residues. The germline V gene has CDR1 MNHEY and CDR2 SVGAGI.

This clonotype was seen a handful of times. The chain recombines TRBV7-8 with TRBJ2-5; D might be TRBD1 (8 bases). V shed 4 bases and J shed 7 bases, with 19 bases lying between them. This CDR3 spans 15 amino acids. CDR1 is SGHVS and CDR2 is FQNEAQ in the germline V gene. CDR3: CASSSERTGRGTQYF. The CDR3 DNA follows: TGTGCCAGCAGCTCCGAGAGGACAGGGAGGGGGACCCAGTACTTC.

V and J are TRBV7-6 and TRBJ2-7; possible D gene TRBD1, 5 bases. V was pared by 5 bases and J by 0 bases, with 14 bases between. Per the germline V gene, CDR1 is SGHVS and CDR2 is FNYEAQ. This CDR3 is built from 15 residues. The CDR3 DNA follows: TGTGCCAGCAGCGCGACAGACCTGAGCTCCTACGAGCAGTACTTC. It codes for CASSATDLSSYEQYF.

This clonotype was picked up a small number of times. V is TRBV4-1 and J is TRBJ1-1; TRBD1 agrees at 8 bases. This CDR3 spans 15 amino acids. CDR1 is MGHRA, CDR2 YSYEKL, per germline. The J segment lost 1 base and the V segment lost 4 bases, leaving 5 bases of the junction unmatched. For the CDR3, the DNA is TGCGCCAGCAGCCCCCTGGACAGGGCGAACACTGAAGCTTTCTTT. This sequence encodes CASSPLDRANTEAFF.